This T cell receptor (beta chain) was identified during a study of blood T cell repertoires in COVID-19. Using immunoSEQ multiplex PCR, the repertoire was profiled, and TCRdb retains in-frame clones only, with some absent. The sample includes approximately 200,000 clones, roughly 87% of them seen just once. Trimming cost V 0 bases and J 2 bases, with 13 bases left between them. There are 16 residues in the CDR3. The V gene's germline CDR1 is WSHSY and CDR2 SAAADI. This sequence joins TRBV10-2 and TRBJ1-1; D call uncertain. This clonotype was sampled from a man aged 35 to 55 with active or convalescent COVID-19. Sequencing was done on a sample of peripheral blood. CDR3 amino acids: CASSESSPGDNTEAFF. In DNA, the CDR3 is TGCGCCAGCAGTGAGTCATCCCCAGGCGATAACACTGAAGCTTTCTTT.